The source of this T cell receptor beta chain is a study of chemoradiotherapy in HPV16-positive cancers (dated by TCRdb to between 2022 and 2023). Context from the whole study: Using functional T-cell assays on cells from a couple of HPV16-positive patients, the researchers defined candidate HPV-specific T-cell clones and common TCR motifs. The study set out to ask whether T-cell immunity against the HPV oncoproteins E6 and E7 changes over the course of chemoradiotherapy and whether that immunity affects survival. Next, the candidate HPV-specific TCRs and motifs were followed in TCR repertoires from roughly 90 patients with HPV-related cancers. On the study overall, not on this receptor specifically: Improved recurrence-free survival in HPV16-positive patients was associated with expansion of HPV-responsive T cells during chemoradiotherapy. Expansion of candidate HPV-specific clones and E7-related TCR motifs was observed in the tumor microenvironment during treatment, whereas no such expansion was observed for non-HPV-specific T cells. The functional definition of HPV-specific T cells came from only two HPV16-positive patients, and the survival association was reported for HPV16-positive patients.

As to this clone: This receptor's antigen is unknown. No quality values exist for individual bases; no much larger clone is one base distant.

Libraries came from the immunoSEQ multiplex PCR assay. TCRdb re-hosts the immuneACCESS table, in-frame sequences only. Its copies lack some clones; in the studies checked, an unresolved V gene accounts for under half of them, and the cause for the rest is not known. This sample comprises 5,000 or so clones, approximately 88% of them detected only once. Of the sample, 8.4% falls within the top ten clones. Repertoires were sampled multiple times during chemoradiotherapy, which allowed clonal expansion in the tumor microenvironment to be followed. This TCR came from a human donor with HPV-associated anogenital cancer. Sequenced material: tumor tissue, taken from a patient who underwent chemoradiotherapy.

In nucleotides, the sequence is TGTGCCAGCAGCCAAGTCCTGGGGAAGTACGAGCAGTACTTC. This gives the protein CASSQVLGKYEQYF. This chain joins TRBV4-2 to TRBJ2-7; the D gene cannot be resolved reliably. V gives up 1 base and J gives up 4 bases, and the segment between their germline ends measures 11 bases. Including the terminal cysteine and phenylalanine, the CDR3 comprises 14 residues. The only DNA kept is the CDR3, 42 bases in frame from the first base. CDR1 and CDR2, looked up from the germline V gene, are LGHNA and YNFKEQ.